This TCR beta chain was documented in a study of cytomegalovirus exposure and HLA in healthy donors. CDR1 and CDR2 (germline): MNHNY, SVGAGI (reference sequence). The CDR3 has 13 residues. Trimming removed 5 bases at V and 7 bases at J, with 12 bases between. A multiplex PCR was run with 60 Vbeta primers and 13 Jbeta primers. The method was immunoSEQ multiplex PCR; TCRdb's version includes in-frame clones alone and lacks a portion of them. The sample records 84,000 or so clones, less than 75% being singletons. The sequencing sample was made of PBMCs. The chain has TRBV6-6 and TRBJ1-5; weak D call: TRBD1 (6 bases). This clonotype was obtained from a woman in her twenties or thirties in good health and CMV-seropositive. The CDR3 here is CASSRGAGQPQHF. In DNA form, the CDR3 reads TGTGCCAGCAGTCGGGGGGCCGGGCAGCCCCAGCATTTT.